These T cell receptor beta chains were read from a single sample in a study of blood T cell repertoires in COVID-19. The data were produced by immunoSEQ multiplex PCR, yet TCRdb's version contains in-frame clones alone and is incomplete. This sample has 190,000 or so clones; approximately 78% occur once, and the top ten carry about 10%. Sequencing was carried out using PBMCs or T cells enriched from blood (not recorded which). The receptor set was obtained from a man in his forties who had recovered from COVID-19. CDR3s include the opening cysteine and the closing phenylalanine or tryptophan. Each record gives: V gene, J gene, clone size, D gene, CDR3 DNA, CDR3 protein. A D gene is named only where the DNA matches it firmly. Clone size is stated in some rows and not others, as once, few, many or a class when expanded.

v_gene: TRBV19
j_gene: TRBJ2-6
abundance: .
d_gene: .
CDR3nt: TGTGCCAGTAGTAATCCGGGACACCCCTCTGGGGCCAACGTCCTGACTTTC
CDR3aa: CASSNPGHPSGANVLTF

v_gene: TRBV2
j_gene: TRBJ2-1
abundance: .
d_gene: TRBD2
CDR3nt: TGTGCCAGCAGTGATCGGTCTAGCGGCCTCTTC
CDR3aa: CASSDRSSGLF

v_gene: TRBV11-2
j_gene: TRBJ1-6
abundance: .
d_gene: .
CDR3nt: TGTGCCAGCAGCTTAGGGAGATCACCCCTCCACTTT
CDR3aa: CASSLGRSPLHF

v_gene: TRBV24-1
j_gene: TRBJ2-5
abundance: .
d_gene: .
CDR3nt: TGTGCCACCAGTGATCCACGGACAAGGCAAAAAGAGACCCAGTACTTC
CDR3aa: CATSDPRTRQKETQYF

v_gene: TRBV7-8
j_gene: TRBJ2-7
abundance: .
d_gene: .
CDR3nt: TGTGCCAGCAGCTTAGTCTTGTCGACAGCCAACCGAGGATACGAGCAGTACTTC
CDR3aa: CASSLVLSTANRGYEQYF

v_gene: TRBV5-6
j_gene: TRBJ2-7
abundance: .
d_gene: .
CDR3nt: TGTGCCAGCAGCCCCGGAGGGGGGGCGAACGAGCAGTACTTC
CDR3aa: CASSPGGGANEQYF

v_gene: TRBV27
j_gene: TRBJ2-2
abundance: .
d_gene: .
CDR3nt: TGTGCCAGCAGTTTGGAGTACACCGGGGAGCTGTTTTTT
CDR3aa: CASSLEYTGELFF

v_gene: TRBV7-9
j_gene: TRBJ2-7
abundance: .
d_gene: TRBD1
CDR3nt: TGTGCCAGCAGCTTAAAAGGGGACAGATCTCGGCACGAGCAGTACTTC
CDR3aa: CASSLKGDRSRHEQYF

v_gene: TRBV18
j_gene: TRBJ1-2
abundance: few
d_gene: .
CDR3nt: TGTGCCAGCTCAACAGACCAACGGGGTGGCTACACCTTC
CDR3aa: CASSTDQRGGYTF

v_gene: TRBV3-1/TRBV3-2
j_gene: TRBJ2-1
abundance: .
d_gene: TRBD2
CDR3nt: TGTGCCAGCAGCCATGGGGTAGCGGGGGGTCGGAAATACAATGAGCAGTTCTTC
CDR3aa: CASSHGVAGGRKYNEQFF

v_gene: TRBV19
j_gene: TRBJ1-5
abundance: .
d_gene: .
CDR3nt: TGTGCCAGTAGAGGGACCGGGAGTCAGCCCCAGCATTTT
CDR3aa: CASRGTGSQPQHF

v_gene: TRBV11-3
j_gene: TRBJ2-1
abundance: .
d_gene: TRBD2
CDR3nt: TGTGCCAGCAGGGGGGGGGAGGTCTACAATGAGCAGTTCTTC
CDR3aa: CASRGGEVYNEQFF

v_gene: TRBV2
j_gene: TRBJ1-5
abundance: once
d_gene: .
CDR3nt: TGTGCCAGCAGGGGAGGGGGAGGTCAGCCCCAGCATTTT
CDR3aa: CASRGGGGQPQHF

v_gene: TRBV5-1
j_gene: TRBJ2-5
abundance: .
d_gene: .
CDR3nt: TGCGCCAGCAGCTTGACAGTACAAGAGACCCAGTACTTC
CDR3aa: CASSLTVQETQYF

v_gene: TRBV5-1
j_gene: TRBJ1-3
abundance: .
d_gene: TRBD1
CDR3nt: TGCGCCAGCAGCCACCGACAGGGGACTACTCCGAGCTCTGGAAACACCATATATTTT
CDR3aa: CASSHRQGTTPSSGNTIYF

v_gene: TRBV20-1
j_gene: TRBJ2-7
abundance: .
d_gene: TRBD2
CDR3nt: TGCAGTGCTTGGGGGGGGTTGGAGCAGTACTTC
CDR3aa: CSAWGGLEQYF

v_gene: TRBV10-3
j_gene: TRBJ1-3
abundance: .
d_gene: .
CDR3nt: TGTGCCATCAGAGGGGACTCTGGAAACACCATATATTTT
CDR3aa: CAIRGDSGNTIYF

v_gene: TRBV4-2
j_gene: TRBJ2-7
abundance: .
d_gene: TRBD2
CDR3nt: TGTGCCAGCAGCCCCGGACTAGCGGGAGTGAGGTCCTACGAGCAGTACTTC
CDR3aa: CASSPGLAGVRSYEQYF

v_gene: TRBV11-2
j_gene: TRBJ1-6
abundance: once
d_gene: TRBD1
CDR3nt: TGTGCCAGCAGCTTAGATCCAGGGGGCTTCTCAACCCTCCACTTT
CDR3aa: CASSLDPGGFSTLHF

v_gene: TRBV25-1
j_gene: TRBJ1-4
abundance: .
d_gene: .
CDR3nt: TGTGCCAGCAGTGAATCCCAAGGCAAACCTAGTGGACTGTTTTTT
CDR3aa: CASSESQGKPSGLFF

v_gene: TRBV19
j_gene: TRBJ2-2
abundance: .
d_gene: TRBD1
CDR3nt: TGTGCCAGTAGTATGGAACAGGGGTTGCGGACCGGGGAGCTGTTTTTT
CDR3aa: CASSMEQGLRTGELFF

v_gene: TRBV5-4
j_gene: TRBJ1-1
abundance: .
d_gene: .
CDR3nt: TGTGCCAGCAGCTTTGGTTCCGGGAACACTGAAGCTTTCTTT
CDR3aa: CASSFGSGNTEAFF

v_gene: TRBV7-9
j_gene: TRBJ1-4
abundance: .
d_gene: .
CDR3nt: TGTGCCAGCAGCTCACGAGGGGAAAAACTGTTTTTT
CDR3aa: CASSSRGEKLFF

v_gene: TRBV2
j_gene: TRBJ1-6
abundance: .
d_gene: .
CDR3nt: TGTGCCAGCAGTGAAGCTATGAATTCACCCCTCCACTTT
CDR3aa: CASSEAMNSPLHF

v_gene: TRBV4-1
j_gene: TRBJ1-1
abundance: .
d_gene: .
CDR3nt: TGCGCCAGCAGCCACCGTCCCGAGGTGAACACTGAAGCTTTCTTT
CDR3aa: CASSHRPEVNTEAFF

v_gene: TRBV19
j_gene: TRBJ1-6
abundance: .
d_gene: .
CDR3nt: TGTGCCAGTAGTATCCCTCCAAGGGGGAATTCACCCCTCCACTTT
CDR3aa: CASSIPPRGNSPLHF

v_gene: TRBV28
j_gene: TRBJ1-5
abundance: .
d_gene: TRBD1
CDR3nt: TGTGCCAGCAGTCGACAGGGGGCGATTCAGCCCCAGCATTTT
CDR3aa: CASSRQGAIQPQHF

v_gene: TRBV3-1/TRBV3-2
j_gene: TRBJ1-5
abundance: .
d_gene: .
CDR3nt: TGTGCCAGCAGCCAAGGGCAGGGAAGCAATCAGCCCCAGCATTTT
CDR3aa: CASSQGQGSNQPQHF

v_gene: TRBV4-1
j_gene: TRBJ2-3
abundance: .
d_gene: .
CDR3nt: TGCGCCAGCAGTCTCGGCGGGAGCACAGATACGCAGTATTTT
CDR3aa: CASSLGGSTDTQYF

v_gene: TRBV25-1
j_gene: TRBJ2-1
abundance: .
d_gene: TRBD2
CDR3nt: TGTGCCAGCAGTGAGCTAGCGGGAGTATACAATGAGCAGTTCTTC
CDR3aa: CASSELAGVYNEQFF

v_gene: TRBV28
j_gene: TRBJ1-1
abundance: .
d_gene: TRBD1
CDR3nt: TGTGCCAGCAGATCCGGACAGGGGAGTGCTTTCTTT
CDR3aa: CASRSGQGSAFF

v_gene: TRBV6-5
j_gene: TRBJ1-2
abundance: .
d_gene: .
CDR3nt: TGTGCCAGCAGAGATAGAGGTTTAGCTAACTATGGCTACACCTTC
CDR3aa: CASRDRGLANYGYTF

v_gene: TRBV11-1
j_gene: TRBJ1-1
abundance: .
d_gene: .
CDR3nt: TGTGCCAGCAGCTCACTCGACAGGAACACTGAAGCTTTCTTT
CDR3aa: CASSSLDRNTEAFF

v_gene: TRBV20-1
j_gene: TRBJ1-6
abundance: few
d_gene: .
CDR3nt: TGCAGTGCTAGGGGCGGGTCACCCCTCCACTTT
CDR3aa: CSARGGSPLHF

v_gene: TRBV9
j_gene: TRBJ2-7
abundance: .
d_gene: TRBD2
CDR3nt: TGTGCCAGCAGCCCCGGGACTATCCCGCTCTACGAGCAGTACTTC
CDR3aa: CASSPGTIPLYEQYF

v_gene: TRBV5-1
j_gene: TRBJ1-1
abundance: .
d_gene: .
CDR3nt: TGCGCCAGCAGCTCCTATATGAACACTGAAGCTTTCTTT
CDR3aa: CASSSYMNTEAFF

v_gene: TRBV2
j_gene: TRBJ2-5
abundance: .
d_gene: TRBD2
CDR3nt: TGTGCCGGGAGGGGTGAACAAGAGACCCAGTACTTC
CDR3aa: CAGRGEQETQYF

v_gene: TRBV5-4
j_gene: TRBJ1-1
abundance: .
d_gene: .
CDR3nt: TGTGCCAGCAGCCCCAGAGCAACGGAGACTGAAGCTTTCTTT
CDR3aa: CASSPRATETEAFF

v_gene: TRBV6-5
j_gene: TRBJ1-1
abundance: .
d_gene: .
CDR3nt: TGTGCCAGCAGTTCCCAGGGTCGGAAAGCTTTCTTT
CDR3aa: CASSSQGRKAFF

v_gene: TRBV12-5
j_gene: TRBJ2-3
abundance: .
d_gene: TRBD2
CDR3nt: TGTGCTAGTGGTTTGGGCGGGAGAAGCACAGATACGCAGTATTTT
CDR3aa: CASGLGGRSTDTQYF

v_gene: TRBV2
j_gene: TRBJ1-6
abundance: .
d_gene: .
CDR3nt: TGTGCCAGCAGTGAAGGCCGTCAGGCATCACCCCTCCACTTT
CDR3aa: CASSEGRQASPLHF

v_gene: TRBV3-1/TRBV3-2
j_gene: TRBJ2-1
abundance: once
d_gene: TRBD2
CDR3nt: TGTGCCAGCAGCCAAGATTTCCGGACTAGCGGGAGTAGCAGAAATGAGCAGTTCTTC
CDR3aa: CASSQDFRTSGSSRNEQFF

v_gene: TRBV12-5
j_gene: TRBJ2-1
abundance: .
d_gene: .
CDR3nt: TGTGCTAGTGGTTTGGTACAACTTTTGATGGTGGGGGGACCCACCAGTTATAATGAGCAGTTCTTC
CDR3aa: CASGLVQLLMVGGPTSYNEQFF